This T cell receptor (beta chain) was sequenced for a study of T cells after yellow fever vaccination (dated by TCRdb to between 2018 and 2020). Regarding the complete study: The SMART-Seq v4 Ultra Low Input RNA kit was used to prepare libraries from fractions with low cell numbers. Two healthy male donors made up the cohort, one aged 18 to 29 years and the other aged 30 to 39 years. Bulk PBMC replicates and cell subsets were isolated from blood drawn at multiple timepoints before and after both primary and secondary immunization. Bulk TCR alpha and beta repertoires were sequenced longitudinally to track T-cell clones before and after primary and booster YFV17D yellow fever vaccination.

Summary of the overall study and its limitations: Because abundant contaminating clonotypes from the bulk population could be contained in FACS-sorted repertoires, computational filtering was required. Only a couple of donors were included in the study, so the extent to which the findings can be generalized is limited. A small fraction of clonotypes showed up in both the CD4 and CD8 compartments, probably as a result of convergent recombination. Most clones expanded after primary vaccination (around 96% of CD4 and around 89% of CD8) were re-detected after the booster, suggesting that broad memory maintenance occurred. The secondary T-cell response was found to be weaker but faster than the primary response, with a peak reached on day 5 rather than on day 15.

For sequencing, an Illumina NovaSeq 6000 was employed. TCR cDNA was synthesized by 5'RACE template switching, through which a universal primer site and unique molecular identifiers were introduced. Priming of cDNA synthesis was performed from both the TCR alpha and TCR beta constant segments. Library amplification involved two PCR steps, and the second step added sample barcodes and sequencing adapters. Sequencing of libraries was done on Illumina HiSeq 2500 (2x100 bp) or NovaSeq (2x150 bp). The published analysis was carried out like this. MIGEC was used to demultiplex reads and collapse the reads into UMI consensus sequences, and MiXCR was used for V(D)J alignment. Using edgeR on replicate PBMC samples, clonotypes were called vaccine-responding if FDR was below 0.01 and the log2 fold change was above 5 up to day 15. CD4 or CD8 identity was assigned to each bulk clonotype according to whether the clonotype was present at higher abundance in the sequenced CD4 repertoire or the sequenced CD8 repertoire. The public reads were quality trimmed at Q25 with fastp and then assembled into clones with MiXCR by TCRdb, keeping productive beta chains. One record per CDR3 amino acid sequence lists the most common genes and DNA. These V and J calls rely on TCRdb rather than the paper's analysis. This sample has 120,000 or so distinct CDR3 sequences in its table, and roughly 15% of those were observed once. Roughly 44% of the sample lies in the top ten.

Trimming removed 8 bases from V and 3 bases from J; the gene matches leave 10 bases unexplained. From the germline V gene, CDR1 is MGHRA and CDR2 is YSYEKL. The CDR3 covers 15 residues, taking in both the cysteine and the phenylalanine. CDR3 DNA is the only sequence kept; it has 45 bases, read in frame from the first base. The treatment or condition label for this specimen denotes: live attenuated yellow fever vaccine strain. PBMCs were isolated from peripheral blood using a standard Ficoll-Paque protocol. Dynabeads CD4 and CD8 positive selection kits were used to isolate the CD4 and CD8 T-cell fractions. TriZol was used to extract RNA from bulk PBMCs, CD4 and CD8 fractions, and dextramer-positive and dextramer-negative fractions. This clonotype turned up a few times. Its antigen is still unknown. No per-base quality is available; no much larger clone lies one base away.

Sequences were derived from CD8+ T cells sorted from PBMCs, sampled 5 days after the yellow fever booster vaccination. The chain employs TRBV4-1 and TRBJ2-3; 8 central bases correspond to TRBD1. The receptor comes from a man aged 18 to 35 who received the YFV17D yellow fever vaccine. The DNA sequence is TGCGCCAGCCTGGATACAGGGGGGAGGACAGATACGCAGTATTTT. It translates as CASLDTGGRTDTQYF.